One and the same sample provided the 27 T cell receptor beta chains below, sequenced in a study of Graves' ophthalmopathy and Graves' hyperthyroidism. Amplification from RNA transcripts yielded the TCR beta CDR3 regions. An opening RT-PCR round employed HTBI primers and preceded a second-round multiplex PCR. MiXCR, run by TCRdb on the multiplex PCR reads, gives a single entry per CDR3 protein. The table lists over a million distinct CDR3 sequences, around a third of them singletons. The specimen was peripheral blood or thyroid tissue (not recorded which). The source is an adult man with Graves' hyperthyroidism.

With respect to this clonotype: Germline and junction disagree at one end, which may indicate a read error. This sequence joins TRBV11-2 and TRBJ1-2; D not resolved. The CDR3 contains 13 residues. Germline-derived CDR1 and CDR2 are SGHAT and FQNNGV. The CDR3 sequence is CASSLDRNYGCTF. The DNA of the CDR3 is TGTGCCAGCAGCTTAGACAGAAACTATGGCTGCACCTTC.

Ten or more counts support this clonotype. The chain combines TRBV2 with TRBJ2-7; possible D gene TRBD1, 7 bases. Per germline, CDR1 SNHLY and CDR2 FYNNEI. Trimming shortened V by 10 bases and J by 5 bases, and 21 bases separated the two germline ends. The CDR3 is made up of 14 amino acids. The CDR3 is CAILRGDWPNEQYF. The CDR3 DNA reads TGTGCCATCCTCAGGGGGGATTGGCCTAACGAGCAGTACTTC.

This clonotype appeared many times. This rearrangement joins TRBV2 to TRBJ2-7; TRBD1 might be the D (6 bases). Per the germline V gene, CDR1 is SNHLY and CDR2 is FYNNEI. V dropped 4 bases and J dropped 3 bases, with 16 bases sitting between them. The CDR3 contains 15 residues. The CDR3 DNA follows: TGTGCCAGCAGTGTGTCTTCACAGGGTTTCTACGAGCAGTACTTC. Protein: CASSVSSQGFYEQYF. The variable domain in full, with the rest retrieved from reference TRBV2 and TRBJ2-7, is EPEVTQTPSHQVTQMGQEVILRCVPISNHLYFYWYRQILGQKVEFLVSFYNNEISEKSEIFDDQFSVERPDGSNFTLKIRSTKLEDSAMYFCASSVSSQGFYEQYFGPGTRLTVT.

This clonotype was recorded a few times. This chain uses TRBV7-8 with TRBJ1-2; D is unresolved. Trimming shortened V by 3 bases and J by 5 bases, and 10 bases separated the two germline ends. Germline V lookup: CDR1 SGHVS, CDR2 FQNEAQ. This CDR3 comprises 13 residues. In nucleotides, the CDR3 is TGTGCCAGCAGCTTGTCCATACCATATGGCTACACCTTC. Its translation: CASSLSIPYGYTF.

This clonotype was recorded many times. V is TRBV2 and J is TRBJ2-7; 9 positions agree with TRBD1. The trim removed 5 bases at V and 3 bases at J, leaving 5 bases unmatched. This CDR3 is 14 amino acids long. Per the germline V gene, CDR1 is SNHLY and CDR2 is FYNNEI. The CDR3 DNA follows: TGTGCCAGCAGTTCCGGGACAGGGAACTACGAGCAGTACTTC. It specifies CASSSGTGNYEQYF.

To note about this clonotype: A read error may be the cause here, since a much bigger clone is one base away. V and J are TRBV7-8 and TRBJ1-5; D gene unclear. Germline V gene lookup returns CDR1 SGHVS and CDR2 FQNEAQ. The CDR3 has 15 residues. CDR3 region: CASSLYEHANQTQHF. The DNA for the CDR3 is TGTGCCAGCAGCTTATACGAACACGCAAATCAGACCCAGCATTTT.

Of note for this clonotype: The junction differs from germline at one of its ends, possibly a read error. In DNA form, the CDR3 reads TGTGCCAGCGGTGAGCAGTTCTTC. It yields the protein CASGEQFF. The chain is built from TRBV25-1 and TRBJ2-1; D remains unclear. CDR1 is MGHDK, CDR2 SYGVNS, per germline. The CDR3 length is 8 residues.

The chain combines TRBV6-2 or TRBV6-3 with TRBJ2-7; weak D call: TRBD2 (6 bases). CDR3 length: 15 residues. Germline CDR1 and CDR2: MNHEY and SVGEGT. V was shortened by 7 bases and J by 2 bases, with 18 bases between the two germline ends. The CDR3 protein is CASKLFAGPTYEQYF. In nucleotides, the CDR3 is TGTGCCAGCAAGCTTTTTGCGGGGCCGACCTACGAGCAGTACTTC.

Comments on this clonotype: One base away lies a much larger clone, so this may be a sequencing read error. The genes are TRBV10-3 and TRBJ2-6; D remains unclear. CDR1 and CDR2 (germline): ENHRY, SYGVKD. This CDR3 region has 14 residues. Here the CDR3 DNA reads TGTGCCAGCAGTTACTTGGGGGGGGCCAACGTCCTGACTTTC. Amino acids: CASSYLGGANVLTF.

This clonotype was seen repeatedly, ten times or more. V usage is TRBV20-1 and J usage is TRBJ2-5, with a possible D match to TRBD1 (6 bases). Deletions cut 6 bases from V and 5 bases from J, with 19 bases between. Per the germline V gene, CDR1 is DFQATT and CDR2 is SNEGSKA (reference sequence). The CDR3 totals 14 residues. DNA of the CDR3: TGCAGTGCCGTCAAACAGGGTCGGTTTGAGACCCAGTACTTC. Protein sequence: CSAVKQGRFETQYF.

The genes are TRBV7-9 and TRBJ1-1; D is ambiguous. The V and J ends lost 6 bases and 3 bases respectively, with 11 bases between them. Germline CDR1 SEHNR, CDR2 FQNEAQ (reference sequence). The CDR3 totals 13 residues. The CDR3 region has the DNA TGTGCCAGCAGTCAAAATGCAGACACTGAAGCTTTCTTT. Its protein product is CASSQNADTEAFF.

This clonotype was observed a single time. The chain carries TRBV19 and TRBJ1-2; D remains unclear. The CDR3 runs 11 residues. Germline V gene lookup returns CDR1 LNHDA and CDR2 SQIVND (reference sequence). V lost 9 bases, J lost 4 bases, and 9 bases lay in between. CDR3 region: CASSPAYGYTF. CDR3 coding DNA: TGTGCCAGCAGCCCGGCCTATGGCTACACCTTC.

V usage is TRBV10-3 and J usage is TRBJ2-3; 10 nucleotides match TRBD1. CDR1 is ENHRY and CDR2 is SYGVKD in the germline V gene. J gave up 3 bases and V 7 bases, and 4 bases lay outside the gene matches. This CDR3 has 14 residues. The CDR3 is CAINGQGGTDTQYF. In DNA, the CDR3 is TGTGCCATCAATGGACAGGGGGGAACAGATACGCAGTATTTT.

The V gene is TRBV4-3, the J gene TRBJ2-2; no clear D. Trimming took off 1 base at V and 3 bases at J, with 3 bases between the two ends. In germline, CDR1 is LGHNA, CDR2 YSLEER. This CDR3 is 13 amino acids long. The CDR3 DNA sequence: TGCGCCAGCAGCCAAGTCCACACCGGGGAGCTGTTTTTT. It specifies CASSQVHTGELFF.

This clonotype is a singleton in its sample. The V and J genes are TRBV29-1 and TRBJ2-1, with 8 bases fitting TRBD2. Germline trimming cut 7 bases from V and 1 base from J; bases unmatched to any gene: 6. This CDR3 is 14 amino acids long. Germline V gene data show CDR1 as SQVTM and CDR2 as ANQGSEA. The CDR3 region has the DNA TGCAGCGCCCCAAGCGGGAGATCCTACAATGAGCAGTTCTTC. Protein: CSAPSGRSYNEQFF.

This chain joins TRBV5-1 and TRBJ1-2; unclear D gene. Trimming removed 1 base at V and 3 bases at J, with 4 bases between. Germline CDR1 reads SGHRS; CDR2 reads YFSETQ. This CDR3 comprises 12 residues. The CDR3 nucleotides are TGCGCCAGCAGCTTGAAGGACTATGGCTACACCTTC. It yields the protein CASSLKDYGYTF.

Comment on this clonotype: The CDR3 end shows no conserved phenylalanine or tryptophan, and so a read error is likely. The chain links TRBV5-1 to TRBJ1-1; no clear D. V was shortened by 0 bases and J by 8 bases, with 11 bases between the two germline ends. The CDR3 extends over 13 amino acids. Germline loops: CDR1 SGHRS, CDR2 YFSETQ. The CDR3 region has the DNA TGCGCCAGCAGCTTGGCCTCAGCAGCAGAAGCTTTCTCC. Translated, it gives CASSLASAAEAFS.

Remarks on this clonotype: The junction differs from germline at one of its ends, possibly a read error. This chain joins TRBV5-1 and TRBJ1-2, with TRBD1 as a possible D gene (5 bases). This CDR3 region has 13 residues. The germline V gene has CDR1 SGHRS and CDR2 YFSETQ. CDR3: CASSLAEGYAYTF. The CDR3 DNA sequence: TGCGCCAGCAGCTTGGCCGAGGGGTATGCCTACACCTTC.

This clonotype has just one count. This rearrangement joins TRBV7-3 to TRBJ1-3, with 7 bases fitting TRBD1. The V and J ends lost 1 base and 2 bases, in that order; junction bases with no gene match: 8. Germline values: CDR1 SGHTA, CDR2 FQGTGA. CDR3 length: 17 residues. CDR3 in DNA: TGTGCCAGCAGCTTAATGGTGGGACAGTACCCTGGAAACACCATATATTTT. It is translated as CASSLMVGQYPGNTIYF.

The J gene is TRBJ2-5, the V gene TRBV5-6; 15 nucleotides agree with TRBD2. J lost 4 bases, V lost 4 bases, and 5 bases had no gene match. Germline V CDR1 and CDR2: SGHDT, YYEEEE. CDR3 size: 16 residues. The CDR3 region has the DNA TGTGCCAGCAGCCCGTGGGGACTAGCGGGAGGAGAGACCCAGTACTTC. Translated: CASSPWGLAGGETQYF.

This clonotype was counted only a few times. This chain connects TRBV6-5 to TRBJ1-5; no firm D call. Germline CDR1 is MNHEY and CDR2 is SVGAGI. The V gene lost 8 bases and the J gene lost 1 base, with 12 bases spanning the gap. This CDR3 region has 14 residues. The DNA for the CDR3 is TGTGCCAGCTCTGGGTTAAGAAGCAATCAGCCCCAGCATTTT. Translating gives CASSGLRSNQPQHF.

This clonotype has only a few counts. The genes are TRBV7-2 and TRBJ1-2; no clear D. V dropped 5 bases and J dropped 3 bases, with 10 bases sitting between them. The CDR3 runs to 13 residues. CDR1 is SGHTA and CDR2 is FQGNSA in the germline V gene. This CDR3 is CASSHREDYGYTF. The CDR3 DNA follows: TGTGCCAGCAGCCACCGGGAGGACTATGGCTACACCTTC.

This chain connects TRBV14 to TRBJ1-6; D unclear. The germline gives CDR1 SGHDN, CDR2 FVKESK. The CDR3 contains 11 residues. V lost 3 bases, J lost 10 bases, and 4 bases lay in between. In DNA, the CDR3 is TGTGCCAGCAGCCAGAAATCACCCCTCCACTTT. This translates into CASSQKSPLHF.

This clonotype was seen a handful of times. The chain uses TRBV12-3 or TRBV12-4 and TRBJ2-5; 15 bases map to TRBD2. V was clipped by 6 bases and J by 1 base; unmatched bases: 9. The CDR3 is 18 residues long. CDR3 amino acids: CASSFGLAGGPLQETQYF. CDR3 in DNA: TGTGCCAGCAGCTTCGGACTAGCGGGAGGGCCTCTCCAAGAGACCCAGTACTTC.

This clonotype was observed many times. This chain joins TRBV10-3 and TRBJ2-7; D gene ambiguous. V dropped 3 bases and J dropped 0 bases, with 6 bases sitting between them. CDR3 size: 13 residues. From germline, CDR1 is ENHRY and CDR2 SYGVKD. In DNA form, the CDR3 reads TGTGCCATCAGTGAAAATCACTCCTACGAGCAGTACTTC. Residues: CAISENHSYEQYF.

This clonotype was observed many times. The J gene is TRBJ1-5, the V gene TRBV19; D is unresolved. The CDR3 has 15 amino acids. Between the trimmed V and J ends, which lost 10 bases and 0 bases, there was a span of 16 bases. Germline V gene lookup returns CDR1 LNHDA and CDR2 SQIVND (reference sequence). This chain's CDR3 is CATRPKAGSNQPQHF. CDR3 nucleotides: TGTGCCACCCGACCCAAAGCGGGTAGCAATCAGCCCCAGCATTTT.

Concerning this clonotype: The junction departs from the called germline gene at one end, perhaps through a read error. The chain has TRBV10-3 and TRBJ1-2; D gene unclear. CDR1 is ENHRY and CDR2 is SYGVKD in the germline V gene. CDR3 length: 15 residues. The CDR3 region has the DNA TGTGCCAGCAGTTCAGCAAAGATCCGAGGATATGGCTACACCTTC. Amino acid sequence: CASSSAKIRGYGYTF.